This T cell receptor beta chain came from a study of radiation and T cells in renal cell carcinoma. The V end lost 1 base, the J end lost 4 bases, and 10 bases lay between the germline ends. This CDR3 spans 14 amino acids. Germline assignment: CDR1 LNHDA and CDR2 SQIVND (reference sequence). As for time point: baseline pretreatment blood. The sample's treatment: 15 Gy SBRT to primary tumor, nephrectomy 4 weeks later. Blood was sampled at baseline, 2 weeks and 4 weeks after SBRT. For this clone: Its specificity is not known.

Data came from immunoSEQ multiplex PCR; TCRdb stores just in-frame clones and leaves some out. The sample holds roughly 120,000 clones; roughly 85% are singletons and the top ten take 2.5% to 3.5%. Broader study findings: In blood, top tumor clones expanded by 2 weeks, shrinking by 4. Without pretreatment biopsies, baseline tumor clonotype presence was undetermined.

The TCR was taken from a woman aged 60 to 75 with renal cell carcinoma. This chain links TRBV19 with TRBJ1-2; possibly TRBD1 for D (5 bases). The sequenced sample was blood, obtained from a patient whose treatment included radiotherapy and nephrectomy. The CDR3 spells CASSIGGASYGYTF. CDR3 bases: TGTGCCAGTAGTATAGGAGGGGCTTCCTATGGCTACACCTTC.